This TCR beta chain was sequenced for a study of OX40 agonist ivuxolimab in advanced cancers. Study-wide background: Patient treatment consisted of intravenous ivuxolimab administration every 2 weeks at 0.01 to 10 mg/kg. Dose-escalation patients had hepatocellular carcinoma, melanoma, renal cell or head and neck cancer. A male proportion of about 84% was recorded, with mean age approximately 57 years and range about 23 to 90.

There are a few counts of this clone. The table came from immunoSEQ multiplex PCR; TCRdb's copy has only in-frame clones and leaves some out. In the table there are roughly 51,000 clones, 70% to 90% of which are singletons. This TCR was sampled from an adult with an advanced solid tumor such as melanoma, head and neck, liver or kidney cancer. Sequencing used CD4+ or CD8+ T cells sorted from blood, obtained in a trial of the OX40 agonist ivuxolimab.

In nucleotides, the CDR3 is TGTGCCAGTAGTATAGTTAACAGGGGAAACTATGGCTACACCTTC. Translating it yields CASSIVNRGNYGYTF. V and J are TRBV19 and TRBJ1-2, with 7 bases that match TRBD1. Germline trimming cut 1 base from V and 2 bases from J; bases unmatched to any gene: 4. The V gene's germline CDR1 is LNHDA and CDR2 SQIVND (reference sequence). The CDR3 totals 15 residues. Together with reference TRBV19 and TRBJ1-2, the CDR3 gives the full variable domain: DGGITQSPKYLFRKEGQNVTLSCEQNLNHDAMYWYRQDPGQGLRLIYYSQIVNDFQKGDIAEGYSVSREKKESFPLTVTSAQKNPTAFYLCASSIVNRGNYGYTFGSGTRLTVV.